A single sample gave rise to the 18 T cell receptor beta chains below, sequenced in a study of T cells after somatic rescue of genetic block. Measured with immunoSEQ multiplex PCR; TCRdb has only the in-frame clones, and not every one. The sample shows 110,000 or so clones, about nine tenths of them seen only once. Sequencing used peripheral blood mononuclear cells (PBMCs). These receptors all stem from a woman aged 18-29 years.

The gene calls are TRBV6-5 and TRBJ1-2; the D is unclear. V was pared by 3 bases and J by 0 bases, with 5 bases between. Germline assignment: CDR1 MNHEY and CDR2 SVGAGI. CDR3 length: 13 amino acids. The DNA of the CDR3 is TGTGCCAGCAGTTATGCGACTAACTATGGCTACACCTTC. Encoded protein: CASSYATNYGYTF.

The chain employs TRBV4-2 and TRBJ2-1; no clear D. Germline-derived CDR1 and CDR2 are LGHNA and YNFKEQ. There are 12 residues in the CDR3. The V end was cut by 0 bases, the J end by 10 bases, with 7 bases between. The CDR3 loop reads CASSQERREQFF. DNA for the CDR3: TGTGCCAGCAGCCAAGAGCGGCGCGAGCAGTTCTTC.

The V and J genes are TRBV2 and TRBJ2-5, with 9 bases aligning to TRBD1. The trim removed 5 bases at V and 5 bases at J, leaving 6 bases unmatched. Germline values: CDR1 SNHLY, CDR2 FYNNEI. CDR3 size: 14 residues. The CDR3 protein is CASSTGQGSETQYF. The CDR3, as DNA: TGTGCCAGCAGTACAGGACAGGGGTCGGAGACCCAGTACTTC.

V gene TRBV7-9 combines with J gene TRBJ1-2, with unresolved D. CDR1 is SEHNR, CDR2 FQNEAQ, per germline (reference sequence). The ends were cut back, 2 bases at V and 6 bases at J, with 4 bases in the middle. CDR3 size: 11 residues. The CDR3 bases are TGTGCCAGCAGCTTATCAAATGGCTACACCTTC. It yields the protein CASSLSNGYTF.

This clone was detected a few times. The rearrangement uses TRBV6-1 and TRBJ1-6, with 7 bases fitting TRBD1. This CDR3 has 14 amino acids. Germline CDR1 MNHNS, CDR2 SASEGT. V was clipped by 6 bases and J by 8 bases; unmatched bases: 7. CDR3 in DNA: TGTGCCAGCAGACAGGACAGGCTAGATTCACCCCTCCACTTT. Translating gives CASRQDRLDSPLHF.

In nucleotides, the CDR3 is TGTGCCTGGAGCATCTTAACAGGGAATGGCTACACCTTC. Amino acid sequence: CAWSILTGNGYTF. The genes are TRBV30 and TRBJ1-2; D may be TRBD1 (6 bases). The CDR3 has 13 amino acids. Per germline, CDR1 GTSNPN and CDR2 SVGIG (reference sequence). Trimming shortened V by 3 bases and J by 6 bases, and 14 bases separated the two germline ends.

This chain links TRBV21-1 with TRBJ2-1; TRBD1, as called in the table, went unchecked against the DNA. TRBV21-1 is described as a pseudogene. The CDR3 sequence is 18 residues long. The CDR3 spells CASTPYEDSFPSYNEQFF. In DNA form, the CDR3 reads TGTGCCAGCACACCATACGAGGACAGCTTCCCCTCCTACAATGAGCAGTTCTTC.

The V and J genes are TRBV7-9 and TRBJ1-1; D is unresolved. This CDR3 is 13 amino acids long. Germline V gives CDR1 SEHNR, CDR2 FQNEAQ (reference sequence). The V end lost 5 bases, the J end lost 9 bases, and 16 bases lay between the germline ends. The CDR3 is CASSTREVGKAFF. Here the CDR3 DNA reads TGTGCCAGCAGCACCCGGGAGGTCGGGAAAGCTTTCTTT.

The chain combines TRBV28 with TRBJ1-1; 8 positions match TRBD1. Germline V gene data show CDR1 as MDHEN and CDR2 as SYDVKM. CDR3 length equals 16 residues. V lost 2 bases to trimming and J lost 5 bases; unmatched junction nucleotides: 10. This CDR3 is CASSLLGRGRTTEAFF. The CDR3 DNA follows: TGTGCCAGCAGTTTACTAGGCAGGGGGCGTACGACTGAAGCTTTCTTT.

Concerning this clone itself: Other nucleotide sequences in the sample specify the same CDR3. The chain couples TRBV2 to TRBJ1-4; D might be TRBD1 (5 bases). V gave up 4 bases and J gave up 6 bases, with 12 bases separating them. Germline CDR1 is SNHLY and CDR2 is FYNNEI. CDR3 size: 14 residues. The CDR3 bases are TGTGCCAGCAGTGTGGGGGGAGGTGATGAAAAACTGTTTTTT. Protein product: CASSVGGGDEKLFF.

V gene TRBV5-5 combines with J gene TRBJ2-2; D gene unclear. V lost 1 base, J lost 4 bases, and 5 bases lay in between. The CDR3 contains 13 residues. Germline-derived CDR1 and CDR2 are SGHKS and YYEKEE (reference sequence). DNA of the CDR3: TGTGCCAGCAGCTTGTCCATCACCGGGGAGCTGTTTTTT. This translates into CASSLSITGELFF.

V and J are TRBV30 and TRBJ1-1; tentative D call: TRBD1 (5 bases). Germline V gives CDR1 GTSNPN, CDR2 SVGIG (reference sequence). The CDR3 sequence is 14 residues long. Trimming removed 4 bases from V and 1 base from J, with 13 bases in between. As DNA, the CDR3 is TGTGCCTGGACTCATCCGAGGGGGAACACTGAAGCTTTCTTT. Translated, it gives CAWTHPRGNTEAFF.

This rearrangement joins TRBV5-5 to TRBJ1-1; tentative D call: TRBD1 (5 bases). The CDR3 has 16 amino acids. CDR1 is SGHKS and CDR2 is YYEKEE in the germline V gene (reference sequence). Trimming took 4 bases from V and 6 from J, leaving 22 bases between them. The CDR3 loop is CASSRLSKGRLAEAFF. DNA for the CDR3: TGTGCCAGCAGCCGCCTCTCCAAGGGGCGTCTCGCTGAAGCTTTCTTT.

The chain links TRBV7-9 to TRBJ1-2; D ambiguous. This CDR3 is 15 amino acids long. Trimming left V 5 bases short and J 2 bases short, with 15 bases between. Germline V gene lookup returns CDR1 SEHNR and CDR2 FQNEAQ (reference sequence). The DNA of the CDR3 is TGTGCCAGCAGCCATAGCACGTACCAAAACTATGGCTACACCTTC. It encodes CASSHSTYQNYGYTF.

The count of this clone is one. The CDR3 DNA is TGTGCCAGCAGCTCCACCGGGACAGGGTACTACGAGCAGTACTTC. Its protein product is CASSSTGTGYYEQYF. The chain is built from TRBV11-2 and TRBJ2-7; TRBD1 aligns across 9 bases. The germline CDR1 and CDR2 sequences are SGHAT and FQNNGV. Trimming took 4 bases from V and 3 from J; bases not matched to a gene: 7. The CDR3 covers 15 residues.

This clone appeared a few times. The chain joins TRBV9 to TRBJ2-1, with a tentative D call TRBD2 (6 bases). The CDR3 covers 15 residues. Trimming left V 0 bases short and J 2 bases short, with 9 bases between. Germline CDR1 and CDR2: SGDLS and YYNGEE. CDR3 DNA: TGTGCCAGCAGCGTAGAGGGCGGGGCCTACAATGAGCAGTTCTTC. This gives the protein CASSVEGGAYNEQFF.

V usage is TRBV7-3 and J usage is TRBJ2-1; 8 nucleotides line up with TRBD1. V lost 4 bases to trimming and J lost 2 bases; unmatched junction nucleotides: 4. The CDR3 is made up of 15 amino acids. Germline V lookup: CDR1 SGHTA, CDR2 FQGTGA. Here the CDR3 DNA reads TGTGCCAGCAGCTCCGGACAGGGCCCCTACAATGAGCAGTTCTTC. Translated, it gives CASSSGQGPYNEQFF.

V and J are TRBV14 and TRBJ2-7, with 7 bases aligning to TRBD2. The CDR3 loop spans 15 amino acids. V shed 3 bases and J 2 bases; nucleotides not matched to a gene: 7. The germline gives CDR1 SGHDN, CDR2 FVKESK. CDR3 residues: CASSQKWGGAYEQYF. The CDR3 DNA sequence: TGTGCCAGCAGCCAGAAGTGGGGGGGTGCCTACGAGCAGTACTTC.